Listed here are 7 T cell receptor beta chains from one sample, sequenced in a study of blood T cells in healthy people across ages (dated by TCRdb to about 2015). The method was 5' RACE. Sequencing took place on an Illumina HiSeq 2500. The second PCR ran for about 6 to 12 cycles and used a J-beta primer mix along with a sample-barcoded 5' primer. TCRdb's own reprocessing of the public reads used fastp at Q25 and MiXCR and kept productive beta chains. Rows with a matching CDR3 protein are joined into one entry that keeps the most common DNA and genes. Here the sample has about a million distinct CDR3 sequences; roughly half occur a single time. The ten most abundant clones make up roughly 23% of the sample. Material for sequencing was blood. Receptor source: a woman aged 55-69 years in good health.

This rearrangement joins TRBV28 to TRBJ1-5; D unclear. CDR1 MDHEN and CDR2 SYDVKM come from the germline V gene. This CDR3 is built from 14 residues. Trimming shortened V by 5 bases and J by 3 bases, and 11 bases separated the two germline ends. CDR3 DNA sequence: TGTGCCAGCAGTGAGTGGCGGGCCAATCAGCCCCAGCATTTT. This gives the protein CASSEWRANQPQHF.

J is TRBJ1-2 and V is TRBV29-1; possibly TRBD1 for D (5 bases). V lost 6 bases and J 2 bases, leaving 10 bases between the germline ends. CDR1 and CDR2 from the germline V gene are SQVTM and ANQGSEA. The CDR3 is 12 residues long. CDR3 DNA sequence: TGCAGCGTGGGGGACGGGAACTATGGCTACACCTTC. Amino acid sequence: CSVGDGNYGYTF.

The chain recombines TRBV4-1 with TRBJ2-1; D is uncertain. CDR3 length equals 11 residues. Between the trimmed V and J ends, which lost 4 bases and 14 bases, there was a span of 12 bases. From germline, CDR1 is MGHRA and CDR2 YSYEKL. This CDR3 is CASSPPGRKFF. CDR3 bases: TGCGCCAGCAGCCCTCCCGGGCGTAAGTTCTTC.

V and J are TRBV6-1 and TRBJ2-2; D is undetermined. The germline V gene has CDR1 MNHNS and CDR2 SASEGT. The V gene lost 5 bases and the J gene lost 6 bases, with 16 bases spanning the gap. CDR3 length: 15 amino acids. The CDR3 DNA follows: TGTGCCAGCAGTTTTGGTCCAAGTTCGGCCGGGGAGCTGTTTTTT. Translation: CASSFGPSSAGELFF.

This clonotype came up a few times. The chain joins TRBV2 to TRBJ2-3; TRBD1 matches at 11 bases. The germline V gene has CDR1 SNHLY and CDR2 FYNNEI. The CDR3 has 16 residues. V gave up 2 bases and J gave up 5 bases; unmatched junction bases: 6. CDR3 DNA sequence: TGTGCCAGCAGTGAAAAAGGACAGGGGGCGTTAGATACGCAGTATTTT. Residues: CASSEKGQGALDTQYF.

This clonotype was counted between two and nine times. J is TRBJ2-5 and V is TRBV3-1; the D call may be TRBD1 or TRBD2 (5 bases each). Trimming took 2 bases from V and 1 from J, leaving 11 bases between them. Germline V gives CDR1 LGHDT, CDR2 YNNKEL (reference sequence). The CDR3 spans 15 residues. The DNA for the CDR3 is TGTGCCAGCAGCCAACAGGGACCCACCCAAGAGACCCAGTACTTC. Protein product: CASSQQGPTQETQYF.

The rearrangement joins TRBV5-1 to TRBJ1-1; D not certain. This CDR3 is 17 amino acids long. From germline, CDR1 is SGHRS and CDR2 YFSETQ. The V gene lost 0 bases and the J gene lost 0 bases, with 15 bases spanning the gap. The CDR3 loop is CASSLGMDGKMNTEAFF. CDR3 coding DNA: TGCGCCAGCAGCTTGGGGATGGACGGGAAGATGAACACTGAAGCTTTCTTT.